This T cell receptor beta chain is drawn from a study of Ad26.COV2.S vaccination and SARS-CoV-2 variants. Background on the study: Intramuscular Ad26.COV2.S at 5x10^10 or 1x10^11 viral particles. The study's findings and limits: The study found similar non-spike TCR breadth in vaccine and placebo recipients. The TCR breadth and depth analyses may have understated or missed part of the total T cell responses.

The treatment is: approximately 18 received Ad26.COV2.S at low or high dose, single or two shots; about five received placebo; per-sample allocation not given. The study sampled participants on day 63 after the first vaccine or placebo injection. The individual, an adult aged 18-55 years, was a donor in Boston. Assay: immunoSEQ multiplex PCR; the TCRdb copy retains only in-frame clones and omits some. The sample carries over 400,000 clones, 90% recorded once. V lost 3 bases and J 1 base, leaving 7 bases between the germline ends. The V gene's germline CDR1 is MNHEY and CDR2 SMNVEV (reference sequence). There are 13 residues in the CDR3. For this clone: The antigen is unknown.

The clonotype was recovered from a person aged 18-65 years who received the Ad26.COV2.S COVID-19 vaccine or a placebo. The rearrangement uses TRBV27 and TRBJ2-7; no reliable D call. The sample in question was peripheral blood, obtained in a trial of Ad26.COV2.S vaccine versus placebo. CDR3 bases: TGTGCCAGCAGTTTGGCGCCTTCCTACGAGCAGTACTTC. It yields the protein CASSLAPSYEQYF.